The 9 T cell receptor beta chains below all came from one sample that was sequenced in a study of type 1 and type 2 diabetes patients. Amplification started from genomic DNA. A primer set of 30 forward and 13 reverse primers amplified the CDR3. TCRdb passed the multiplex PCR reads through MiXCR, listing each CDR3 protein once. The sample has more than 250,000 distinct CDR3 sequences; approximately 45% are singletons. The specimen was peripheral blood mononuclear cells (PBMCs). The receptors here all came from a young man with type 2 diabetes.

This clonotype was recorded a few times. This rearrangement joins TRBV19 to TRBJ1-1; D call uncertain. There are 14 residues in the CDR3. V lost 2 bases and J 3 bases, leaving 10 bases between the germline ends. Germline assignment: CDR1 LNHDA and CDR2 SQIVND (reference sequence). CDR3 residues: CASSIRGVDTEAFF. The CDR3 nucleotides read TGTGCCAGTAGTATACGCGGTGTGGACACTGAAGCTTTCTTT.

This clonotype was detected a few times. The gene calls are TRBV5-1 and TRBJ2-5; TRBD1 might be the D (6 bases). CDR1 is SGHRS and CDR2 is YFSETQ in the germline V gene. V was clipped by 0 bases and J by 5 bases, with 11 bases between them. The CDR3 extends over 14 amino acids. The CDR3 DNA reads as TGCGCCAGCAGCTTGGGGGACAACTTGGAGACCCAGTACTTC. Its translation: CASSLGDNLETQYF.

The table lists this clonotype with a few counts. The chain recombines TRBV19 with TRBJ2-7, with TRBD1 matching 9 bases. V trimming: 3 bases; J trimming: 5 bases; junction bases outside the gene matches: 5. Germline loops: CDR1 LNHDA, CDR2 SQIVND (reference sequence). This CDR3 region has 14 residues. In DNA, the CDR3 is TGTGCCAGTAGTATCCGGGACAGGGCAAACGAGCAGTACTTC. Residues: CASSIRDRANEQYF.

The gene calls are TRBV6-5 and TRBJ1-1, with D hard to call. Deletions cut 7 bases from V and 7 bases from J, with 19 bases between. Per the germline V gene, CDR1 is MNHEY and CDR2 is SVGAGI. This CDR3 contains 14 residues. For the CDR3, the DNA is TGTGCCAGCACCTCACCTAGATCCGGGATTGAAGCTTTCTTT. Translated, it gives CASTSPRSGIEAFF.

V usage is TRBV5-1 and J usage is TRBJ1-1; weak D call: TRBD1 (6 bases). The V end lost 4 bases, the J end lost 3 bases, and 25 bases lay between the germline ends. This CDR3 contains 18 residues. Germline CDR1 is SGHRS and CDR2 is YFSETQ. CDR3 in amino acids: CASSPLGRGRLGDTEAFF. The CDR3 DNA reads as TGCGCCAGCAGCCCCCTCGGAAGGGGGAGATTAGGGGACACTGAAGCTTTCTTT.

The chain is built from TRBV7-8 and TRBJ1-2; D unresolved. The V end lost 5 bases, the J end lost 8 bases, and 27 bases lay between the germline ends. The CDR3 consists of 17 residues. Per germline, CDR1 SGHVS and CDR2 FQNEAQ. Written as DNA, the CDR3 is TGTGCCAGCAGCCTGGCCGGACGGAAGGACTCACCTCACGGCTACACCTTC. It is translated as CASSLAGRKDSPHGYTF.

This clonotype was found a few times. The rearrangement joins TRBV28 to TRBJ1-1; the D is unclear. The CDR3 sequence is 13 residues long. The germline V and J ends were trimmed by 3 bases and 0 bases, with 5 bases remaining between them. CDR1 and CDR2 (germline): MDHEN, SYDVKM. CDR3 sequence reads: CASSFEMNTEAFF. As DNA, the CDR3 is TGTGCCAGCAGTTTCGAGATGAACACTGAAGCTTTCTTT. The variable domain in full, completed from reference TRBV28 and TRBJ1-1, reads DVKVTQSSRYLVKRTGEKVFLECVQDMDHENMFWYRQDPGLGLRLIYFSYDVKMKEKGDIPEGYSVSREKKERFSLILESASTNQTSMYLCASSFEMNTEAFFGQGTRLTVV.

Turning to this clonotype: A read error is possible here, since a much larger clone lies one base away. The CDR3 does not close with the conserved phenylalanine or tryptophan, likely indicating a read error. The rearrangement joins TRBV2 to TRBJ1-1, with D unresolved. V was clipped by 10 bases and J by 1 base, with 10 bases between them. CDR1 is SNHLY, CDR2 FYNNEI, per germline. CDR3 length equals 12 residues. The CDR3 coding sequence is TGTGCCACCAACGACAAGAACACTGAAGCTTTCTCT. The encoded protein is CATNDKNTEAFS.

The J gene is TRBJ1-4, the V gene TRBV18; D remains ambiguous. Germline V lookup: CDR1 KGHSH, CDR2 LQKENI. The CDR3 runs to 14 residues. The V end lost 3 bases, the J end lost 7 bases, and 12 bases lay between the germline ends. CDR3 protein: CASSPGSAREKLFF. For the CDR3, the DNA is TGTGCCAGCTCACCTGGGTCGGCGCGTGAAAAACTGTTTTTT.